The present T cell receptor (beta chain) was sequenced within a study of cytomegalovirus exposure and HLA in healthy donors. PCR was performed using 60 Vbeta and 13 Jbeta primers. The table came from immunoSEQ multiplex PCR; TCRdb's copy has only in-frame clones and leaves some out. The sample records approximately 76,000 clones, roughly 73% being singletons. CDR3 length equals 14 residues. V gave up 5 bases and J gave up 2 bases; unmatched junction bases: 6. CDR1 and CDR2 (germline): GTSNPN, SVGIG (reference sequence). This receptor was identified in a woman aged 40 to 50 in good health and CMV-seropositive. The J gene is TRBJ2-5, the V gene TRBV30; 9 nucleotides agree with TRBD2. The sequencing sample was made of PBMCs. Here the CDR3 reads CAWVRAGGQETQYF. The CDR3 coding sequence is TGTGCCTGGGTTAGAGCGGGGGGTCAAGAGACCCAGTACTTC.